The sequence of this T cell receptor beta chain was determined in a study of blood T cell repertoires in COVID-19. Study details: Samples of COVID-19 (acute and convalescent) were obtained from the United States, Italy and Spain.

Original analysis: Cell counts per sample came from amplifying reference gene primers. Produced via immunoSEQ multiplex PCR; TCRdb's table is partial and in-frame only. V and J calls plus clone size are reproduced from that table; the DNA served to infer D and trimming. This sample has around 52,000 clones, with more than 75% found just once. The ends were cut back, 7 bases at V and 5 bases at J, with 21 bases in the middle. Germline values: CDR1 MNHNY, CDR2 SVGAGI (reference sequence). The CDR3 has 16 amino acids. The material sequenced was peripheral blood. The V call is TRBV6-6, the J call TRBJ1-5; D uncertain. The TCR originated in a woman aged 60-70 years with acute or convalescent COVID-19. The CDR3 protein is CASTPEGGGRHQPQHF. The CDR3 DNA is TGTGCCAGCACTCCAGAGGGAGGAGGCCGACATCAGCCCCAGCATTTT.